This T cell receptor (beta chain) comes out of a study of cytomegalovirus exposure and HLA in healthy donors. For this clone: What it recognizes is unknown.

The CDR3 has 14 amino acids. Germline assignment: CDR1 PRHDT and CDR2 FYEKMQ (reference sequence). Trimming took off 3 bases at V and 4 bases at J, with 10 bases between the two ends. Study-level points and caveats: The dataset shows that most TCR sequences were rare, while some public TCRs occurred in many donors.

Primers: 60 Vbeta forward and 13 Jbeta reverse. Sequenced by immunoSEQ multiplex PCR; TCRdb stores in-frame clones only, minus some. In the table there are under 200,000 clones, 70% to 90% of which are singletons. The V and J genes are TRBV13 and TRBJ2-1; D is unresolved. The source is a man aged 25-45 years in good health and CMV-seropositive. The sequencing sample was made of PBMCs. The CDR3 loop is CASSFQAKYNEQFF. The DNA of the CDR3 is TGTGCCAGCAGCTTCCAGGCAAAATACAATGAGCAGTTCTTC.